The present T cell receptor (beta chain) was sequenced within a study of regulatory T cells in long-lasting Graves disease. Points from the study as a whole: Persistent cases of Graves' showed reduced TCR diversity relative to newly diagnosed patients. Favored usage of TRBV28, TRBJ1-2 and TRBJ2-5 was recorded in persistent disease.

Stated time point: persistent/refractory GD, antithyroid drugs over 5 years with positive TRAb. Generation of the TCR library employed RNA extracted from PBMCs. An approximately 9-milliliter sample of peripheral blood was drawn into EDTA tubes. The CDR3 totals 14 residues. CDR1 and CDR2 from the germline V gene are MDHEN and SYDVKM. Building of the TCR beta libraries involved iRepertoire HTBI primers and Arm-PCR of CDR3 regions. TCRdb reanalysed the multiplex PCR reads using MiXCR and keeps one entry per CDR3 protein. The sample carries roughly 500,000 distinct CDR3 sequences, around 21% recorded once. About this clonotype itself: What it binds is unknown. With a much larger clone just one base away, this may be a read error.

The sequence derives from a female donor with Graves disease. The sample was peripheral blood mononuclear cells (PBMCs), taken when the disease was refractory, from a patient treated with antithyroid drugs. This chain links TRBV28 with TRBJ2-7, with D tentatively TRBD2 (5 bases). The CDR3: CVSSPAAGPYEQYF. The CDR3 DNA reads TGTGTCAGCAGTCCCGCTGCGGGTCCCTACGAGCAGTACTTC.